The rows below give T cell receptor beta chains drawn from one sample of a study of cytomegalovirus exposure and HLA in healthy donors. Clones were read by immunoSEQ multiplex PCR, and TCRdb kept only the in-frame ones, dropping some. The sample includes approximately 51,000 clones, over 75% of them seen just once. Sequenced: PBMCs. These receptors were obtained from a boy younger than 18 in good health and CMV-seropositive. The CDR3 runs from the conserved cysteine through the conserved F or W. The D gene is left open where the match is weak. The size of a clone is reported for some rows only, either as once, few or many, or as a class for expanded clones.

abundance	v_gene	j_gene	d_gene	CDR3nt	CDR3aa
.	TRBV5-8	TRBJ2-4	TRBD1	TGTGCCAGCAGGGTCAGAACAGGGGTCCCAGACATTCAGTACTTC	CASRVRTGVPDIQYF
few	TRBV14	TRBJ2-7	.	TGTGCCAGCAGCCAAATGGAGGGTCCCTACGAGCAGTACTTC	CASSQMEGPYEQYF
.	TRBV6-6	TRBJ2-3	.	TGTGCCAGCAGACTCACAGATACGCAGTATTTT	CASRLTDTQYF
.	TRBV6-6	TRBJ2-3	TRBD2	TGTGCCAGCAGTTACTCGCGGGGGTACACAGATACGCAGTATTTT	CASSYSRGYTDTQYF
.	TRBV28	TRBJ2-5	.	TGTGCCAGCAGCGTGACAGGTCAAGAGACCCAGTACTTC	CASSVTGQETQYF
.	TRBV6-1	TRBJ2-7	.	TGTGCCAGCAGTGAAGATTACTACGAGCAGTACTTC	CASSEDYYEQYF
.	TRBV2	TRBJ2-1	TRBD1	TGTGCCAGCGAGTTACAGGGGATGTATGAGCAGTTCTTC	CASELQGMYEQFF
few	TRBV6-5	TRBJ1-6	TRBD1	TGTGCCAGCAGTTCCGGGACAGGGGGAGTAGCACCCCTCCACTTT	CASSSGTGGVAPLHF
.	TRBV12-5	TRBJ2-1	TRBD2	TGTGCTAGTGGTTTGGTATTAGGACTAGCGGGGGCAGATGAGCAGTTCTTC	CASGLVLGLAGADEQFF
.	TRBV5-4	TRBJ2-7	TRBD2	TGTGCCAGCAGCTTGGCCAGCGGGGGGTACGAGCAGTACTTC	CASSLASGGYEQYF
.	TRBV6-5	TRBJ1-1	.	TGTGCCAGCAGGGCGGGACGCCGGGGCACTGAAGCTTTCTTT	CASRAGRRGTEAFF
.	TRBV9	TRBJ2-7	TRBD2	TGTGCCAGCAGCGTAGATGGCCTAACTAGCGGCGAGCAGTACTTC	CASSVDGLTSGEQYF
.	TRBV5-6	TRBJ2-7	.	TGTGCCAGCAGCCTAACGGGGGACAGTATCTACGAGCAGTACTTC	CASSLTGDSIYEQYF
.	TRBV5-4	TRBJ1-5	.	TGTGCCAGCAGCTTGGACGGGGGAAAGTTAGGACAGCCCCAGCATTTT	CASSLDGGKLGQPQHF
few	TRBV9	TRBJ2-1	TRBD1	TGTGCCAGCAGCGTAAAACCGACAGGGAGCTCCTACAATGAGCAGTTCTTC	CASSVKPTGSSYNEQFF
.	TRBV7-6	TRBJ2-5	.	TGTGCCAGCAGCTTAGCCGAGATTCCTGAGACCCAGTACTTC	CASSLAEIPETQYF
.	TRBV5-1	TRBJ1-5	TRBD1	TGCGCCAGCAGCTGGGGACAGGGTGATCAGCCCCAGCATTTT	CASSWGQGDQPQHF
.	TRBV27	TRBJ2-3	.	TGTGCCACCGGGACATATAGCACAGATACGCAGTATTTT	CATGTYSTDTQYF
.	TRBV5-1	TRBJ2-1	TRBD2	TGCGCCAGCAGCCTATCTGTGGTAGCGGGGGTTGATGAGCAGTTCTTC	CASSLSVVAGVDEQFF
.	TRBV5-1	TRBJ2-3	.	TGCGCCAGCAGCTTGGCCGGGGAACTGATCACAGATACGCAGTATTTT	CASSLAGELITDTQYF
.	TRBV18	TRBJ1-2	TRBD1	TGTGCCAGCTCATCAACCGGGACAGGGGACGGGTATGGCTACACCTTC	CASSSTGTGDGYGYTF